The 6 T cell receptor beta chains in this list originate from one sample, sequenced in a study of identical twins. One entry per CDR3 protein results from TCRdb running MiXCR on the 5' RACE reads. The sample has some 190,000 distinct CDR3 sequences; around a sixth are singletons. Separately, the same data were catalogued under a study of T cells expressing NK-cell markers.

Sequencing was done on a sample of CD8+ T cells sorted from blood. These receptors were collected from a woman aged 18-29 years in good health.

The chain carries TRBV25-1 and TRBJ2-5; 15 bases map to TRBD2. CDR1 is MGHDK, CDR2 SYGVNS, per germline. CDR3 length: 19 residues. The trim removed 7 bases at V and 2 bases at J, leaving 14 bases unmatched. The CDR3 bases are TGTGCCAGCAATCCCTCTAGTCCCGGGACTAGCGGGAGGCAAGAGACCCAGTACTTC. Translating it yields CASNPSSPGTSGRQETQYF.

The chain uses TRBV3-1 and TRBJ1-1; 8 bases match TRBD1. This CDR3 spans 15 amino acids. Trimming cost V 3 bases and J 4 bases; bases outside gene matches: 7. Germline V gives CDR1 LGHDT, CDR2 YNNKEL (reference sequence). DNA for the CDR3: TGTGCCAGCAGCCACCCCTCGACAGGGGCCACTGAAGCTTTCTTT. Encoded protein: CASSHPSTGATEAFF.

This clonotype appeared many times. V gene TRBV12-3 or TRBV12-4 combines with J gene TRBJ1-4; TRBD1 is a possible D gene (5 bases). Trimming cost V 3 bases and J 8 bases, with 13 bases left between them. This CDR3 spans 14 amino acids. The CDR3 region is CASSLGYRGEKLFF. The CDR3 nucleotides read TGTGCCAGCAGTTTGGGGTATAGGGGAGAAAAACTGTTTTTT.

This chain joins TRBV9 and TRBJ2-7, with 7 bases matching TRBD2. Trimming cost V 3 bases and J 4 bases; bases outside gene matches: 7. Germline V gene data show CDR1 as SGDLS and CDR2 as YYNGEE. CDR3 length: 14 amino acids. The chain's CDR3 is CASSGLANSYEQYF. In DNA, the CDR3 is TGTGCCAGCAGCGGACTAGCTAACTCGTACGAGCAGTACTTC.

This clonotype was picked up many times. The rearrangement uses TRBV11-3 and TRBJ2-2; D assignment may be TRBD1 or TRBD2 (5 bases each). Germline V gene sequence: CDR1 SGHNT, CDR2 YENEEA. Trimming shortened V by 6 bases and J by 6 bases, and 8 bases separated the two germline ends. The CDR3 covers 12 residues. CDR3 protein: CASRRGAGELFF. CDR3 nucleotide sequence: TGTGCCAGCAGGAGGGGTGCCGGGGAGCTGTTTTTT. Variable domain in full (rest from reference TRBV11-3 and TRBJ2-2): EAGVVQSPRYKIIEKKQPVAFWCNPISGHNTLYWYLQNLGQGPELLIRYENEEAVDDSQLPKDRFSAERLKGVDSTLKIQPAELGDSAVYLCASRRGAGELFFGEGSRLTVL.

The chain links TRBV12-3 or TRBV12-4 to TRBJ2-7; D may be TRBD2 (6 bases). The CDR3 covers 14 residues. The V gene lost 5 bases and the J gene lost 4 bases, with 15 bases spanning the gap. This chain's CDR3 is CASSEEGRMYEQYF. The CDR3, as DNA: TGTGCCAGCAGTGAGGAGGGCCGAATGTACGAGCAGTACTTC.